These T cell receptor beta chains were read from a single sample in a study of cytomegalovirus exposure and HLA in healthy donors. Only in-frame clones appear in the TCRdb table, and some are missing; sequencing was by immunoSEQ multiplex PCR. Among roughly 71,000 clones, around two thirds were seen once, and the ten largest hold approximately 10%. What was sequenced was PBMCs. The receptors here all came from a human donor in good health. CDR3s include the opening cysteine and the closing phenylalanine or tryptophan. D genes are given only for firm matches. For some rows the clone size is stated as once, few or many, or as a class when expanded; others skip it.

clone size	V gene	D gene	J gene	CDR3 DNA	CDR3 protein
.	TRBV5-1	.	TRBJ2-2	TGCGCCAGCAGCCCAGGGCTTAACACCGGGGAGCTGTTTTTT	CASSPGLNTGELFF
few	TRBV5-6	.	TRBJ1-5	TGTGCCAGCAGCTTGGGGCCAGGGGACAATCAGCCCCAGCATTTT	CASSLGPGDNQPQHF
.	TRBV6-5	.	TRBJ1-2	TGTGCCAGCAGGACCGGGGACTTGTATGGCTACACCTTC	CASRTGDLYGYTF
.	TRBV4-1	.	TRBJ1-4	TGCGCCAGCAGCCAAGTTGGGGGGGCGCAAGGTGAAAAACTGTTTTTT	CASSQVGGAQGEKLFF
.	TRBV28	TRBD1	TRBJ1-5	TGTGCCAGCAGCGGACAGGTTAGCAATCAGCCCCAGCATTTT	CASSGQVSNQPQHF
.	TRBV6-6	.	TRBJ1-1	TGTGCCGGGTACGGGGAGACTGAGGCTTTCTTT	CAGYGETEAFF
once	TRBV27	TRBD2	TRBJ2-7	TGTGCCAGCAGTTTATCTCGGACTAGCGGTTCCTACGAGCAGTACTTC	CASSLSRTSGSYEQYF
.	TRBV9	.	TRBJ1-1	TGTGCCAGCAGCCCCCTCGGGGTGGAGAGCAAGGTTGGAGCTTTCTTT	CASSPLGVESKVGAFF
few	TRBV27	.	TRBJ2-7	TGTGCCAGCAGTTCCAGAACCCCCCCGGAGGAGCAGTACTTC	CASSSRTPPEEQYF
.	TRBV5-1	.	TRBJ2-5	TGCGCCAGCAGCTTGGGCAGGGGCGAAGAGACCCAGTACTTC	CASSLGRGEETQYF
.	TRBV28	.	TRBJ1-5	TGTGCCAGCAGTTTGAGTCAGCCCCAGCATTTT	CASSLSQPQHF
.	TRBV15	.	TRBJ2-3	TGTGCCACCAGCAGAGAAGCAACCAGGAGAGGGTCAGATACGCAGTATTTT	CATSREATRRGSDTQYF
few	TRBV27	.	TRBJ1-4	TGTGCCAGCGGGGCCTACACTAATGAAAAACTGTTTTTT	CASGAYTNEKLFF
.	TRBV11-3	TRBD1	TRBJ1-3	TGTGCCAGCAGCGCCACAGGGGTTGCCGGAAACACCATATATTTT	CASSATGVAGNTIYF
.	TRBV18	.	TRBJ1-5	TGTGCCAGCTCACCATCGACGGGAATGGAGCAGCCCCAGCATTTT	CASSPSTGMEQPQHF
.	TRBV30	TRBD2	TRBJ2-1	TGTGCCTGTTCTAGCGGGAGTAGGGATGAGCAGTTCTTC	CACSSGSRDEQFF
.	TRBV19	.	TRBJ2-7	TGTGCCAGTAGTATGGACCACAGGGATCTTAACTGCGAGCAGTACTTC	CASSMDHRDLNCEQYF
once	TRBV5-6	.	TRBJ1-2	TGTGCCAGCAGCTTGGGTCGTGAAGGAGGCTATGGCTACACCTTC	CASSLGREGGYGYTF
.	TRBV30	TRBD2	TRBJ2-1	TGTGCCTGGAGAGCTTTTAGCGGGGAGAGAGGGAATGAGCAGTTCTTC	CAWRAFSGERGNEQFF
.	TRBV4-1	TRBD1	TRBJ1-4	TGCGCCAGCAGCCAAGCCCGGACAGGGGAAAGAGGGGCTAATGAAAAACTGTTTTTT	CASSQARTGERGANEKLFF
.	TRBV5-6	.	TRBJ2-1	TGTGCCAGCACCCCACTCCGGGAGTTCTCCTACAATGAGCAGTTCTTC	CASTPLREFSYNEQFF
.	TRBV11-1	TRBD2	TRBJ2-5	TGTGCCAGCAGCCCTCTGGGAGGGCCCGAGGGAGAGACCCAGTACTTC	CASSPLGGPEGETQYF
.	TRBV6-1	TRBD1	TRBJ1-1	TGTGCCAGCACCCGAACAGGGGGCGTCCCTGAAGCTTTCTTT	CASTRTGGVPEAFF
.	TRBV5-1	TRBD1	TRBJ2-7	TGCGCCAGCAGCCTCCACAGGACAGGGACTGCCTACGAGCAGTACTTC	CASSLHRTGTAYEQYF
.	TRBV9	.	TRBJ2-2	TGTGCCAGCAGAGGCGGGGCCGGGGAGCTGTTTTTT	CASRGGAGELFF
many	TRBV18	.	TRBJ1-4	TGTGCCAGCTCACCAGGGGATACCGCGGGAAAACTGTTTTTT	CASSPGDTAGKLFF
.	TRBV27	TRBD1	TRBJ1-1	TGTGCCAGCAGTCCCGACAGGGGGCAGTTGAACACTGAAGCTTTCTTT	CASSPDRGQLNTEAFF
.	TRBV27	TRBD1	TRBJ2-1	TGTGCCAGCAGTTCCGAGGGACAGAATTCCTACAATGAGCAGTTCTTC	CASSSEGQNSYNEQFF
.	TRBV6-4	.	TRBJ2-2	TGTGCCAGCAGCCTCACTCCCTCCGGGGAGCTGTTTTTT	CASSLTPSGELFF
few	TRBV9	TRBD2	TRBJ2-1	TGTGCCAGCAGCCCCCGCAGGATAGCGGGAGGGATAAATGAGCAGTTCTTC	CASSPRRIAGGINEQFF